This T cell receptor (beta chain) was profiled in a study of blood T cell repertoires in COVID-19 (dated by TCRdb to the early 2020s). About the investigation overall: Samples from collaborators originated in the United States, Italy and Spain and spanned both the acute and convalescent phases of COVID-19. The prospective study material was composed of cDNA or gDNA derived from T cells, B-cell-depleted T cells, or PBMCs. The sample metadata nearly always contained a de-identified subject ID, COVID-19 status, age in years and sex. Subjects who had been exposed to COVID-19, were actively infected with it, or had recovered from it provided the deeply sampled blood TCRbeta repertoires that made up the dataset. Samples were obtained from the ongoing ImmuneRACE study (first 160 participants) and from over 1,000 subjects provided by 6 global collaborators. Where available, HLA class I and class II types were obtained from metadata supplied by the sample provider rather than from assay-based typing. The repertoires were released in a freely available public database intended as a resource for research on the immune response to SARS-CoV-2. What the work shows at the level of the full study, not this receptor alone: The amount of clinical and demographic metadata varied by source and participant and was provided uncurated.

With regard to this clone: What antigen it recognizes has not been identified. No qualities accompany the bases; no much larger clone lies one base away.

Looking up the germline V gene yields CDR1 MGHRA and CDR2 YSYEKL. The CDR3 holds 17 amino acids from the cysteine to the phenylalanine. The entry retains the CDR3 DNA only, 51 bases that are in frame from base 1. The germline V and J ends show losses of 4 bases and 4 bases respectively, and no gene match explains 12 bases of the junction. The immunoSEQ Assay, a bias-controlled multiplex PCR, was used to amplify TCRbeta CDR3 regions from genomic DNA. The source study handled its data this way. The number of nucleated cells in each sample was estimated by amplification of reference gene primers within the assay. Sequence reads were collapsed and filtered to measure the absolute abundance of every unique TCRbeta CDR3 rearrangement. For each sample, productive Simpson clonality was calculated by taking the square root of Simpson's diversity index across productive rearrangements. The table comes from immuneACCESS by way of TCRdb, which keeps in-frame sequences with V and J called. Part of the clones is missing from these tables; in studies checked, under half for an unresolved V gene and the rest for unknown reasons. D and trimming come from the DNA, and the V and J calls and clone size come from that table. In all, the sample holds fewer than 300,000 clones, and roughly 90% of those were seen once. About an eighth of the sample rests with the top ten.

One collaborating source in Seattle enrolled patients while the patients were actively infected and followed the patients over time throughout the course of disease. The collaborating institutions used their own protocols to collect whole blood in K2EDTA tubes. Collaborator samples were shipped for TCRbeta analysis as frozen whole blood, isolated PBMCs, or DNA extracted from either sample type. The chain is made from TRBV4-1 and TRBJ2-4, with TRBD2 matching 8 junction bases. Sequenced input: peripheral blood. The sequence was collected from a woman in her 30s with COVID-19, enrolled during active disease. The nucleotides are TGCGCCAGCAGCCCTCGCGCGGGCGGGGGGAAAAAAAACATTCAGTACTTC. This translates into CASSPRAGGGKKNIQYF.